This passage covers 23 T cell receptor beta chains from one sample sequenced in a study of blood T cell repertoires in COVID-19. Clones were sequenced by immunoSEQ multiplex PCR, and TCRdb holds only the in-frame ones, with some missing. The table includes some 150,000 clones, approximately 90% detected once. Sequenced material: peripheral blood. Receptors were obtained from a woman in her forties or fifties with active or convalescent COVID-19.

CDR3 loop: CASSLAGGPPYEQYF. CDR3 bases: TGTGCCAGCAGCTTAGCGGGGGGGCCTCCGTACGAGCAGTACTTC. V usage is TRBV7-9 and J usage is TRBJ2-7, with a tentative D call TRBD2 (7 bases). Trimming cost V 0 bases and J 4 bases, with 13 bases left between them. Germline assignment: CDR1 SEHNR and CDR2 FQNEAQ (reference sequence). CDR3 size: 15 residues.

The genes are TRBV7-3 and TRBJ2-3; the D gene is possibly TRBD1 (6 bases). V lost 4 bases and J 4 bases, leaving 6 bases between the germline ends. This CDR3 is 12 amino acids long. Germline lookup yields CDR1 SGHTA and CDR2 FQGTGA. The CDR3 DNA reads TGTGCCAGCAGCTCAGGGGCAGATACGCAGTATTTT. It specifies CASSSGADTQYF.

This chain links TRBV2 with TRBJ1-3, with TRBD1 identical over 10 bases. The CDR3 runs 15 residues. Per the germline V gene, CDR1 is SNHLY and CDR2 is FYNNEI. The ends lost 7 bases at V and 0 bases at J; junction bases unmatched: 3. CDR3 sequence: CASMWDRGSGNTIYF. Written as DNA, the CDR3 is TGTGCCAGCATGTGGGACAGGGGCTCTGGAAACACCATATATTTT.

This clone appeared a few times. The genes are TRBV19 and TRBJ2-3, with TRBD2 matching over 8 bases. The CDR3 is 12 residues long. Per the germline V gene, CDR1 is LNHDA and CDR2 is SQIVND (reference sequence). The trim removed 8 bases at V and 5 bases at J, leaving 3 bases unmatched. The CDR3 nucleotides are TGTGCCAGTGATCGGGGGGGAGATACGCAGTATTTT. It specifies CASDRGGDTQYF.

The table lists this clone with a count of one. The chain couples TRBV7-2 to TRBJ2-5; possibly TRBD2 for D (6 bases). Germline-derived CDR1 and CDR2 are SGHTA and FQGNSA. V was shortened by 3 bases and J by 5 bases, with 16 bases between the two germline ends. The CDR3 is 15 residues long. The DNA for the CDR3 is TGTGCCAGCAGCTTCAACGGAGGGGCGGGGGAGACCCAGTACTTC. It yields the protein CASSFNGGAGETQYF.

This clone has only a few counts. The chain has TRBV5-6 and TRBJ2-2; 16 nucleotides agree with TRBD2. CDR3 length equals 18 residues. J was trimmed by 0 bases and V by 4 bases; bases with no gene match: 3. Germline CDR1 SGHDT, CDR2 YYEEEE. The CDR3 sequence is CASSKGLAGGPNTGELFF. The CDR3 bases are TGTGCCAGCAGCAAGGGACTAGCGGGGGGGCCGAACACCGGGGAGCTGTTTTTT.

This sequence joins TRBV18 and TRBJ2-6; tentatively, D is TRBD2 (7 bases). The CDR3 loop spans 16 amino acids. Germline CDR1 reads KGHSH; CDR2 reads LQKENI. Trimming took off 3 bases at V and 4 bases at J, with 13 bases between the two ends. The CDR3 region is CASSPLGGQGANVLTF. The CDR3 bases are TGTGCCAGCTCACCGCTCGGGGGGCAAGGGGCCAACGTCCTGACTTTC.

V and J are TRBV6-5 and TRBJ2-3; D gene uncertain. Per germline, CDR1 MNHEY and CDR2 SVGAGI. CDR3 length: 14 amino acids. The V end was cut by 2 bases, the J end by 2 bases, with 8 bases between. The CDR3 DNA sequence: TGTGCCAGCAGTTACGGGCAGAACACAGATACGCAGTATTTT. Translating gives CASSYGQNTDTQYF.

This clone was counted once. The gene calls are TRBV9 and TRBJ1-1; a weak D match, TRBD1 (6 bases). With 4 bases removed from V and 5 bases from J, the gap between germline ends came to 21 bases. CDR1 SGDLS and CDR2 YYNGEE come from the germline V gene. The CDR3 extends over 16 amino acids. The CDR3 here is CASSPRFGGAGTEAFF. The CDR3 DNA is TGTGCCAGCAGCCCCCGCTTCGGGGGGGCAGGGACTGAAGCTTTCTTT.

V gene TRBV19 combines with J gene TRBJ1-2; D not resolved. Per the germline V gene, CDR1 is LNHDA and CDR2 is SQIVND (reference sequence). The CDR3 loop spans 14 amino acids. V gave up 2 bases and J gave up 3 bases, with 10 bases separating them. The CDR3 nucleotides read TGTGCCAGTAGTATACTTGGCAGCGACTATGGCTACACCTTC. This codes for CASSILGSDYGYTF.

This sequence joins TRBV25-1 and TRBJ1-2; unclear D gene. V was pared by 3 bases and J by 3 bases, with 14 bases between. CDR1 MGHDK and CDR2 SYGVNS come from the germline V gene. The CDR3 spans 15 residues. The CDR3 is CASSDVWGGDYGYTF. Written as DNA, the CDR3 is TGTGCCAGCAGTGACGTCTGGGGAGGCGACTATGGCTACACCTTC.

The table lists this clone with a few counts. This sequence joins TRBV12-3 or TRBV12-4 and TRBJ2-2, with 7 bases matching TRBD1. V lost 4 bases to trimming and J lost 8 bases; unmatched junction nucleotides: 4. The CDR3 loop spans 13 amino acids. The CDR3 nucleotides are TGTGCCAGCAGTTCGTACAGGGGTGGGGAGCTGTTTTTT. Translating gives CASSSYRGGELFF.

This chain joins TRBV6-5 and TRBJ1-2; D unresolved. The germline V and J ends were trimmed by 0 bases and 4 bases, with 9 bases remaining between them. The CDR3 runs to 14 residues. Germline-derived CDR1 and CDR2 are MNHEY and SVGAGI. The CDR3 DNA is TGTGCCAGCAGTTACTCACACAGAACCTATGGCTACACCTTC. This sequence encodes CASSYSHRTYGYTF.

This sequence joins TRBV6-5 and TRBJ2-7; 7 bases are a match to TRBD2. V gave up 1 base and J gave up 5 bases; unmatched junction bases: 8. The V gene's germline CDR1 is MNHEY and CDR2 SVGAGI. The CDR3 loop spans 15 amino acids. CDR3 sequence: CASSYFLGGKNEQYF. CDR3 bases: TGTGCCAGCAGTTACTTTCTCGGGGGGAAGAACGAGCAGTACTTC.

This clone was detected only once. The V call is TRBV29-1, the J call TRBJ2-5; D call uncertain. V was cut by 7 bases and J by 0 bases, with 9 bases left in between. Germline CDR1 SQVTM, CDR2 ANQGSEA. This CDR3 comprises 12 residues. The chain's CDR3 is CSASSYQETQYF. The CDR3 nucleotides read TGCAGCGCCTCTTCCTACCAAGAGACCCAGTACTTC. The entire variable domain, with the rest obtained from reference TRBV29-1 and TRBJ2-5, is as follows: SAVISQKPSRDICQRGTSLTIQCQVDSQVTMMFWYRQQPGQSLTLIATANQGSEATYESGFVIDKFPISRPNLTFSTLTVSNMSPEDSSIYLCSASSYQETQYFGPGTRLLVL.

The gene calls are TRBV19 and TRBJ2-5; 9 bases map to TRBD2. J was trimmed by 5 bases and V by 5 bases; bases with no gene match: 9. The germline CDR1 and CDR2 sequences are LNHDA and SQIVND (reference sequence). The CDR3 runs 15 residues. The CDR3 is CASSRTAGGVETQYF. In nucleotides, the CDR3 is TGTGCCAGTAGTCGAACAGCGGGAGGAGTGGAGACCCAGTACTTC.

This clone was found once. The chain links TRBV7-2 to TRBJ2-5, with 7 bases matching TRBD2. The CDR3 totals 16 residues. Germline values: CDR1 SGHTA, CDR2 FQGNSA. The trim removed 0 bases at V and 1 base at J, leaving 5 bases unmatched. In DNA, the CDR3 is TGTGCCAGCAGCTTAGCGCCAGGCGGGGGCCAAGAGACCCAGTACTTC. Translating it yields CASSLAPGGGQETQYF.

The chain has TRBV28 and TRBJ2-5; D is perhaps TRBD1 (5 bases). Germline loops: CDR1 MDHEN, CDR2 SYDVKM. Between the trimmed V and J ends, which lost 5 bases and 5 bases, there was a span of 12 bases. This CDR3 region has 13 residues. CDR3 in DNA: TGTGCCAGCAGTGGGGCTTCGGCGGAGACCCAGTACTTC. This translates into CASSGASAETQYF.

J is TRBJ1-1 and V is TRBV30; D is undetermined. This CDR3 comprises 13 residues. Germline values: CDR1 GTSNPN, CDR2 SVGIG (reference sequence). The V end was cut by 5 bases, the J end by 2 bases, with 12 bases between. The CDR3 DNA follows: TGTGCCTGGCGGAGTAGTCGAAACACTGAAGCTTTCTTT. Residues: CAWRSSRNTEAFF.

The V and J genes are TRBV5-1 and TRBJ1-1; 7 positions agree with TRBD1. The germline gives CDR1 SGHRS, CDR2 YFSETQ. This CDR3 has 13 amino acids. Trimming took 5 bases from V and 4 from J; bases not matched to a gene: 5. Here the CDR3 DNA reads TGCGCCAGCAGAGCGGACAGGATCACTGAAGCTTTCTTT. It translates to CASRADRITEAFF.

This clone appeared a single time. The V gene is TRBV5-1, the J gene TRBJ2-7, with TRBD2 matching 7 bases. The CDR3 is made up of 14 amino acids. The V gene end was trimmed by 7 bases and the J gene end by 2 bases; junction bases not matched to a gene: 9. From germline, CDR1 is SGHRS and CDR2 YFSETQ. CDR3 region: CASSPGLGPYEQYF. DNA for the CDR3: TGCGCCAGCTCCCCTGGACTAGGGCCCTACGAGCAGTACTTC.

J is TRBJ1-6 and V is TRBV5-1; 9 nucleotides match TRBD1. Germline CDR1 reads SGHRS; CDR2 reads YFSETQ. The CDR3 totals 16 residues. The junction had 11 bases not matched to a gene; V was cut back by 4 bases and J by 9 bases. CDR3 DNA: TGCGCCAGCAGCCACCCTCAAACAGGGGGCGGTTCACCCCTCCACTTT. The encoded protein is CASSHPQTGGGSPLHF.

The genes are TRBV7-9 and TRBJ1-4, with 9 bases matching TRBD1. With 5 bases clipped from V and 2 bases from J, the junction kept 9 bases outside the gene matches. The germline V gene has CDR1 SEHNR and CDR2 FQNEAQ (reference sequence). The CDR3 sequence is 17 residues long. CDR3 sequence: CASSRRTGVETNEKLFF. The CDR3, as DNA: TGTGCCAGCAGCCGAAGGACAGGGGTAGAGACTAATGAAAAACTGTTTTTT.